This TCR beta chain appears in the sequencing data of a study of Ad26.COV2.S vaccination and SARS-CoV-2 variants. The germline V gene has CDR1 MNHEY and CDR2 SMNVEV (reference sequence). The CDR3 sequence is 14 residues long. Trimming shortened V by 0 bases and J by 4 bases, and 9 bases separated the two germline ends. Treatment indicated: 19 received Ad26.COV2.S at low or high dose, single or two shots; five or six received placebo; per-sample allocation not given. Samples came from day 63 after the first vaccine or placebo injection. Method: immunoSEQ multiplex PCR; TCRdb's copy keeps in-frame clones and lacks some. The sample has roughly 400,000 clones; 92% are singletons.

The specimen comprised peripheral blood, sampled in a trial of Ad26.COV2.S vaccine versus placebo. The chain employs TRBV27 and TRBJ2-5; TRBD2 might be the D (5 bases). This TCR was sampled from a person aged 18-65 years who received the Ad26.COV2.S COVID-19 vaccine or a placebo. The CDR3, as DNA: TGTGCCAGCAGTTTATCTTGGGGAGTAGAGACCCAGTACTTC. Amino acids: CASSLSWGVETQYF.